This T cell receptor (beta chain) is from a study of blood T cell repertoires in COVID-19. Study details: T cells, B-cell-depleted T cells, or PBMCs supplied cDNA or gDNA.

Under the authors' procedure: Nucleated cell counts were estimated from reference gene primer amplification. Sequencing was performed with immunoSEQ multiplex PCR; in TCRdb, only in-frame clones are kept and a portion is missing. The DNA was the basis for D and trimming; V, J and clone size are from that table. The sample has roughly 140,000 clones, around nine tenths seen once. The V and J ends lost 6 bases and 4 bases, in that order; junction bases with no gene match: 12. CDR1 and CDR2 from the germline V gene are MDHEN and SYDVKM. The CDR3 is 16 amino acids. This clonotype was sampled from a woman under 40 with acute COVID-19. The sample taken for sequencing was PBMCs or T cells enriched from blood (not recorded which). The rearrangement links TRBV28 to TRBJ1-2; TRBD1 matches at 9 bases. The CDR3 bases are TGTGCCAGCAGGGGACAGGGAGGTATTTGGGGCTATGGCTACACCTTC. This sequence encodes CASRGQGGIWGYGYTF.